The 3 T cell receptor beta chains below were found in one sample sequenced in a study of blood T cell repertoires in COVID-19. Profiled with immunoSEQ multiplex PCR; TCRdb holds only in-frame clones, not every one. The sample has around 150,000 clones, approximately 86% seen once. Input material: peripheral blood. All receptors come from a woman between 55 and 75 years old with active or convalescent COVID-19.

The CDR3 loop reads CASSTAGESYNSPLHF. The CDR3 region has the DNA TGTGCCAGCAGTACAGCGGGGGAATCCTATAATTCACCCCTCCACTTT. The chain couples TRBV28 to TRBJ1-6; tentative D call: TRBD1 (5 bases). The CDR3 contains 16 residues. Germline CDR1 and CDR2: MDHEN and SYDVKM. V was shortened by 5 bases and J by 1 base, with 12 bases between the two germline ends. The whole variable domain, remainder taken from reference TRBV28 and TRBJ1-6, is DVKVTQSSRYLVKRTGEKVFLECVQDMDHENMFWYRQDPGLGLRLIYFSYDVKMKEKGDIPEGYSVSREKKERFSLILESASTNQTSMYLCASSTAGESYNSPLHFGNGTRLTVT.

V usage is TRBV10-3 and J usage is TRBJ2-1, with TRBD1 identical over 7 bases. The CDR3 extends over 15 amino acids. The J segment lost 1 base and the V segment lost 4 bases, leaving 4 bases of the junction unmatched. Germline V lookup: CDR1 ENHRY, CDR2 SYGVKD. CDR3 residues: CAISGGTESYNEQFF. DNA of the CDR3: TGTGCCATCAGTGGTGGGACAGAGTCCTACAATGAGCAGTTCTTC.

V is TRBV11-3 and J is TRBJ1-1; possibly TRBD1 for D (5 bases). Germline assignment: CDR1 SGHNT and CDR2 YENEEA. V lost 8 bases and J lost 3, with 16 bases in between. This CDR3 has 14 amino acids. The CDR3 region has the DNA TGTGCCAGCGGGATGGAAACAGGCTACACTGAAGCTTTCTTT. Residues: CASGMETGYTEAFF.